This entry lists 28 T cell receptor beta chains sequenced from one sample in a study of control samples from healthy donors and cancer patients. Measured with immunoSEQ multiplex PCR; TCRdb has only the in-frame clones, and not every one. Among 65,000 to 85,000 clones listed, around 90% were seen once. Sequenced input: PBMCs. The receptors stem from a woman between 50 and 59 years old with colorectal cancer.

This sequence joins TRBV19 and TRBJ1-1, with unresolved D. The CDR3 runs to 16 residues. The V and J ends lost 3 bases and 0 bases respectively, with 14 bases between them. Germline V gene data show CDR1 as LNHDA and CDR2 as SQIVND (reference sequence). CDR3 amino acids: CASSIARERMNTEAFF. Written as DNA, the CDR3 is TGTGCCAGTAGTATCGCCCGAGAGAGGATGAACACTGAAGCTTTCTTT. Full variable domain (missing parts from reference TRBV19 and TRBJ1-1): DGGITQSPKYLFRKEGQNVTLSCEQNLNHDAMYWYRQDPGQGLRLIYYSQIVNDFQKGDIAEGYSVSREKKESFPLTVTSAQKNPTAFYLCASSIARERMNTEAFFGQGTRLTVV.

The chain uses TRBV5-6 and TRBJ2-1; possibly TRBD2 for D (6 bases). Germline CDR1 is SGHDT and CDR2 is YYEEEE. The CDR3 sequence is 13 residues long. Trimming took 3 bases from V and 6 from J, leaving 10 bases between them. This CDR3 is CASSWGEINEQFF. CDR3 sequence (DNA): TGTGCCAGCAGCTGGGGGGAGATCAATGAGCAGTTCTTC.

This chain uses TRBV19 with TRBJ1-5; 8 nucleotides agree with TRBD1. The CDR3 extends over 16 amino acids. The germline V gene has CDR1 LNHDA and CDR2 SQIVND (reference sequence). V lost 4 bases to trimming and J lost 6 bases; unmatched junction nucleotides: 11. CDR3 sequence reads: CASSTLGQGEGQPQHF. The CDR3 DNA follows: TGTGCCAGTAGTACCCTCGGACAGGGCGAGGGTCAGCCCCAGCATTTT.

The J gene is TRBJ1-1, the V gene TRBV6-2 or TRBV6-3, with 9 bases identical to TRBD1. This CDR3 contains 14 residues. V shed 5 bases and J 4 bases; nucleotides not matched to a gene: 5. The germline V gene encodes CDR1 MNHEY and CDR2 SVGEGT. The CDR3 sequence: CASSQQGAITEAFF. The CDR3 DNA reads as TGTGCCAGCAGTCAACAGGGGGCAATCACTGAAGCTTTCTTT.

The chain is built from TRBV5-1 and TRBJ1-1, with D unresolved. CDR3 length equals 13 residues. Looked up from germline, CDR1 is SGHRS and CDR2 is YFSETQ. Between the trimmed V and J ends, which lost 0 bases and 1 base, there was a span of 4 bases. Here the CDR3 reads CASSLVANTEAFF. The CDR3 bases are TGCGCCAGCAGCTTGGTGGCGAACACTGAAGCTTTCTTT.

The chain has TRBV30 and TRBJ1-2; D might be TRBD1 (5 bases). V shed 2 bases and J shed 5 bases, with 24 bases lying between them. Germline V gene sequence: CDR1 GTSNPN, CDR2 SVGIG (reference sequence). CDR3 length equals 17 residues. The CDR3 DNA reads TGTGCCTGGAGTAAGGGCTACAGGTTGACCTCGCTTTATGGCTACACCTTC. Its translation is CAWSKGYRLTSLYGYTF.

The V gene is TRBV7-8, the J gene TRBJ1-1; no clear D gene. CDR1 and CDR2 (germline): SGHVS, FQNEAQ. V was cut by 4 bases and J by 3 bases, with 3 bases left in between. The CDR3 consists of 11 residues. In DNA form, the CDR3 reads TGTGCCAGCAGCTCCTACACTGAAGCTTTCTTT. Translated: CASSSYTEAFF.

The rearrangement links TRBV4-3 to TRBJ1-3; D ambiguous. The V end was cut by 0 bases, the J end by 0 bases, with 12 bases between. CDR3 size: 17 residues. CDR1 and CDR2 (germline): LGHNA, YSLEER. The CDR3 nucleotides read TGCGCCAGCAGCCAAGAATTTGACACCAGCTCTGGAAACACCATATATTTT. It codes for CASSQEFDTSSGNTIYF.

The rearrangement links TRBV5-1 to TRBJ1-6; the D is unclear. Germline CDR1 reads SGHRS; CDR2 reads YFSETQ. CDR3 length: 12 amino acids. The ends were cut back, 3 bases at V and 9 bases at J, with 7 bases in the middle. CDR3 residues: CASSSEGSPLHF. The CDR3 DNA is TGCGCCAGCAGCTCGGAGGGTTCACCCCTCCACTTT.

The rearrangement uses TRBV30 and TRBJ2-6; no clear D gene. Trimming cost V 3 bases and J 0 bases, with 9 bases left between them. The CDR3 length is 15 residues. Per germline, CDR1 GTSNPN and CDR2 SVGIG (reference sequence). CDR3 loop: CAWRARASGANVLTF. CDR3 coding DNA: TGTGCCTGGAGGGCGAGAGCCTCTGGGGCCAACGTCCTGACTTTC.

This chain connects TRBV5-6 to TRBJ2-5; possibly TRBD1 for D (6 bases). Trimming shortened V by 3 bases and J by 9 bases, and 18 bases separated the two germline ends. The CDR3 runs 14 residues. CDR1 and CDR2 (germline): SGHDT, YYEEEE. CDR3 sequence: CASSSRGGRRSQYF. The CDR3 DNA reads TGTGCCAGCAGCTCCCGAGGGGGTAGGCGGTCCCAGTACTTC.

This clone showed up just a few times. The gene calls are TRBV27 and TRBJ2-5; tentatively, D is TRBD1 (7 bases). This CDR3 is built from 14 residues. CDR1 and CDR2 (germline): MNHEY, SMNVEV (reference sequence). Trimming stripped 5 bases from V and 4 bases from J, with 14 bases between. For the CDR3, the DNA is TGTGCCAGCAGTGTCGGAGGGGGCAGAGAGACCCAGTACTTC. Protein sequence: CASSVGGGRETQYF.

The V call is TRBV6-5, the J call TRBJ1-2, with D possibly TRBD1 on 6 matching bases. The CDR3 covers 13 residues. Germline-derived CDR1 and CDR2 are MNHEY and SVGAGI. The germline V and J ends were trimmed by 9 bases and 5 bases, with 16 bases remaining between them. The CDR3 reads CASQRGGRYGYTF. Here the CDR3 DNA reads TGTGCCAGTCAGAGGGGGGGTCGGTATGGCTACACCTTC.

The rearrangement uses TRBV2 and TRBJ1-1; D remains ambiguous. Trimming pared 4 bases from V and 5 bases from J, leaving 14 bases between. CDR1 and CDR2 from the germline V gene are SNHLY and FYNNEI. The CDR3 spans 14 residues. The DNA for the CDR3 is TGTGCCAGCAGTGTACAAGGGCAGGAGACTGAAGCTTTCTTT. It yields the protein CASSVQGQETEAFF.

This chain joins TRBV3-1 (or the pseudogene TRBV3-2) and TRBJ1-5; D may be TRBD1 (6 bases). Germline values: CDR1 LGHDT, CDR2 YNNKEL (reference sequence). This CDR3 is built from 14 residues. V dropped 4 bases and J dropped 3 bases, with 10 bases sitting between them. In nucleotides, the CDR3 is TGTGCCAGCAGCCTAGGACAGCTCAATCAGCCCCAGCATTTT. It codes for CASSLGQLNQPQHF.

V and J are TRBV4-2 and TRBJ1-1; perhaps TRBD1 as D (5 bases). CDR1 and CDR2 (germline): LGHNA, YNFKEQ. Trimming shortened V by 0 bases and J by 3 bases, and 8 bases separated the two germline ends. This CDR3 region has 14 residues. CDR3 in DNA: TGTGCCAGCAGCCAAGAAGCGGGGGACACTGAAGCTTTCTTT. It codes for CASSQEAGDTEAFF.

With respect to this clone: Other nucleotide sequences in the sample specify the same CDR3. The CDR3 sequence: CASSLGLADTDTQYF. CDR3 bases: TGTGCCAGCAGCTTAGGCCTAGCCGACACAGATACGCAGTATTTT. The V call is TRBV11-3, the J call TRBJ2-3; a possible D gene is TRBD2 (5 bases). The CDR3 covers 15 residues. Germline CDR1 is SGHNT and CDR2 is YENEEA. V was shortened by 1 base and J by 2 bases, with 10 bases between the two germline ends.

V usage is TRBV7-2 and J usage is TRBJ1-2; D might be TRBD1 (5 bases). CDR1 is SGHTA, CDR2 FQGNSA, per germline. This CDR3 is built from 15 residues. The ends were cut back, 0 bases at V and 7 bases at J, with 15 bases in the middle. This CDR3 reads CASSLAPTEPFGYTF. The CDR3 bases are TGTGCCAGCAGCTTAGCCCCGACAGAGCCCTTTGGCTACACCTTC.

The rearrangement joins TRBV7-2 to TRBJ2-4; 14 positions match TRBD2. The J segment lost 1 base and the V segment lost 5 bases, leaving 4 bases of the junction unmatched. Germline assignment: CDR1 SGHTA and CDR2 FQGNSA. This CDR3 comprises 17 residues. CDR3 loop: CASSPRTSGGAKNIQYF. The CDR3 DNA reads as TGTGCCAGCAGCCCACGGACTAGCGGGGGGGCCAAAAACATTCAGTACTTC.

The chain combines TRBV20-1 with TRBJ1-1; possibly TRBD1 for D (6 bases). The CDR3 spans 12 residues. Trimming took off 3 bases at V and 6 bases at J, with 11 bases between the two ends. Germline V CDR1 and CDR2: DFQATT, SNEGSKA (reference sequence). The CDR3 is CSASPGVAEAFF. The CDR3 region has the DNA TGCAGTGCTAGTCCAGGGGTGGCTGAAGCTTTCTTT.

This chain uses TRBV7-3 with TRBJ2-6, with a possible D match to TRBD2 (5 bases). The CDR3 has 15 amino acids. V gave up 4 bases and J gave up 0 bases, with 7 bases separating them. CDR1 and CDR2 from the germline V gene are SGHTA and FQGTGA. As DNA, the CDR3 is TGTGCCAGCAGCTCGGGGTTCTCTGGGGCCAACGTCCTGACTTTC. This encodes CASSSGFSGANVLTF.

V is TRBV15 and J is TRBJ1-5, with D unclear. V was shortened by 0 bases and J by 4 bases, with 13 bases between the two germline ends. Germline CDR1 reads LNHNV; CDR2 reads YYDKDF (reference sequence). CDR3 size: 16 residues. The CDR3 loop reads CATSRDNVAENQPQHF. The CDR3 DNA sequence: TGTGCCACCAGCAGAGATAATGTGGCAGAAAATCAGCCCCAGCATTTT.

This clone was seen once. The chain carries TRBV30 and TRBJ1-6; no clear D gene. From germline, CDR1 is GTSNPN and CDR2 SVGIG (reference sequence). The CDR3 contains 14 residues. V shed 4 bases and J shed 6 bases, with 13 bases lying between them. The DNA for the CDR3 is TGTGCCTGGATACATAATAGCCTTAATTCACCCCTCCACTTT. It yields the protein CAWIHNSLNSPLHF.

The chain links TRBV4-3 to TRBJ1-6; D ambiguous. The germline V gene has CDR1 LGHNA and CDR2 YSLEER. Trimming took off 0 bases at V and 3 bases at J, with 9 bases between the two ends. This CDR3 has 16 residues. The CDR3 reads CASSQEGRGYNSPLHF. The CDR3 nucleotides are TGCGCCAGCAGCCAAGAAGGGCGAGGCTATAATTCACCCCTCCACTTT.

This clone has a single count. The chain recombines TRBV12-3 or TRBV12-4 with TRBJ2-5; D unclear. V was shortened by 3 bases and J by 4 bases, with 6 bases between the two germline ends. This CDR3 is 12 amino acids long. The DNA for the CDR3 is TGTGCCAGCAGTTTCATAGGAGAGACCCAGTACTTC. Protein product: CASSFIGETQYF.

In its sample, this clone was seen a few times. The V gene is TRBV27, the J gene TRBJ2-6; perhaps TRBD1 as D (6 bases). The CDR3 has 16 amino acids. Trimming took off 4 bases at V and 0 bases at J, with 10 bases between the two ends. The germline gives CDR1 MNHEY, CDR2 SMNVEV (reference sequence). CDR3 DNA: TGTGCCAGCAGTTATCAACAGGGCTCTGGGGCCAACGTCCTGACTTTC. This encodes CASSYQQGSGANVLTF. The complete variable domain, with remaining parts taken from reference TRBV27 and TRBJ2-6, reads EAQVTQNPRYLITVTGKKLTVTCSQNMNHEYMSWYRQDPGLGLRQIYYSMNVEVTDKGDVPEGYKVSRKEKRNFPLILESPSPNQTSLYFCASSYQQGSGANVLTFGAGSRLTVL.

The chain has TRBV13 and TRBJ1-2; tentative D call: TRBD1 (5 bases). This CDR3 is 16 amino acids long. With 4 bases removed from V and 0 bases from J, the gap between germline ends came to 15 bases. The germline CDR1 and CDR2 sequences are PRHDT and FYEKMQ (reference sequence). In DNA form, the CDR3 reads TGTGCCAGCAGCTCCTCCGGGACCGCAACTAACTATGGCTACACCTTC. Translating it yields CASSSSGTATNYGYTF.

The chain combines TRBV5-5 with TRBJ1-2; maybe TRBD1 (5 bases). Trimming left V 6 bases short and J 6 bases short, with 21 bases between. CDR1 and CDR2 from the germline V gene are SGHKS and YYEKEE (reference sequence). The CDR3 loop spans 15 amino acids. As DNA, the CDR3 is TGTGCCAGCACCCGAACACCCGGGACGGAACATGGCTACACCTTC. Translated, it gives CASTRTPGTEHGYTF.